This TCR beta chain is from a study of OX40 agonist ivuxolimab in advanced cancers. General study results and limits: Researchers report that CD8+ T cells had, on average, more expanded clones than CD4+.

Patients were ruled out by autoimmune disease history or systemic immunosuppression. Notes on this clone: Its antigen is currently unknown.

TCRdb's table, derived via immunoSEQ multiplex PCR, lists solely in-frame clones and lacks some. The sample lists tens of thousands of clones, over 75% seen once, with 20% to 25% in the top ten. In germline, CDR1 is MRHNA, CDR2 SNTAGT. This CDR3 is built from 19 residues. The germline V and J ends were trimmed by 0 bases and 5 bases, with 23 bases remaining between them. The chain joins TRBV6-4 to TRBJ1-5, with D possibly being TRBD1 (5 bases). The clonotype originates from an adult with an advanced solid tumor such as melanoma, head and neck, liver or kidney cancer. This sample comprised CD4+ or CD8+ T cells sorted from blood, obtained in a trial of the OX40 agonist ivuxolimab. This CDR3 is CASSDSRSAGYGADQPQHF. The DNA of the CDR3 is TGTGCCAGCAGTGACTCAAGGTCCGCTGGGTATGGGGCTGATCAGCCCCAGCATTTT.